The clone carrying this T cell receptor (beta chain) was seen more than once but under ten times. Antigen specificity is unknown. Every donor, a Caucasian adult, lived in Nashville, Tennessee. This specimen comes from a study of shared clonotypes between healthy human individuals. Whole-study findings and limits: Naive subsets generally exceeded memory subsets in estimated richness.

Each sorted subset replicate got 200 ng genomic DNA, 25,000 to 35,000 genomes. Using immunoSEQ multiplex PCR, the repertoire was profiled, and TCRdb retains in-frame clones only, with some absent. Of some 1 million clones listed, around 75% are singletons. After removal of 7 bases from V and 2 bases from J, the junction contained 4 bases not matched to a gene. The germline CDR1 and CDR2 sequences are LNHDA and SQIVND (reference sequence). The CDR3 runs 14 residues. Specimen: memory CD4+ T cells sorted from blood. The subset denotes: CD45RA-negative fraction. The receptor was isolated from a man younger than 30 in good health. V gene TRBV19 combines with J gene TRBJ2-7; 11 positions agree with TRBD1. CDR3 protein: CASNPGQGAYEQYF. The CDR3 DNA sequence: TGTGCCAGTAATCCGGGACAGGGGGCCTACGAGCAGTACTTC.